The clone carrying this T cell receptor (beta chain) appeared once. The antigen remains unidentified. The data were taken from a study of vaccination effects on CD4 cells after COVID-19. Here immunoSEQ multiplex PCR was the method, and the copy in TCRdb shows in-frame clones only, minus some. The table lists just under 75,000 clones, around 67% of them singletons. Investigators separated out CD4+ T cells once less than 11 days of culture had passed. Two doses of BNT162b2 or mRNA-1273 vaccine were administered to participants. Half of the medium was exchanged for IL-2 medium on both days 3 and 7. Sequences were derived from CD4+ T cells from PBMCs cultured without peptide, sampled after COVID-19 vaccination. This clonotype was obtained from a human donor who received a COVID-19 vaccine.

CDR3 DNA sequence: TGTGCCAGCAGACCGGGGACTAGCGGTTCCTACAATGAGCAGTTCTTC. Translating gives CASRPGTSGSYNEQFF. The gene calls are TRBV2 and TRBJ2-1; 11 bases map to TRBD2. The CDR3 has 16 residues. The V and J ends lost 6 bases and 1 base, in that order; junction bases with no gene match: 5. Germline loops: CDR1 SNHLY, CDR2 FYNNEI.